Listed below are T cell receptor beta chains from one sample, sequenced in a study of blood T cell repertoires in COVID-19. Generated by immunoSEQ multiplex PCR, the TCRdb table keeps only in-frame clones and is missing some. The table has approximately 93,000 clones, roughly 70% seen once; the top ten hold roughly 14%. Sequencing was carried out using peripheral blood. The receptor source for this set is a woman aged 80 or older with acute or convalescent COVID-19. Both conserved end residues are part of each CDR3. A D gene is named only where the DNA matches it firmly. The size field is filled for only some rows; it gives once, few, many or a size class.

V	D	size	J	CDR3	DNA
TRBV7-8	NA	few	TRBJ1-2	CASSWGRQLDYGYTF	TGTGCCAGCAGCTGGGGCCGACAGCTAGATTATGGCTACACCTTC
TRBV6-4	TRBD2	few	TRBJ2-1	CASSDSSGGANEQFF	TGTGCCAGCAGTGACTCTAGCGGGGGGGCCAATGAGCAGTTCTTC
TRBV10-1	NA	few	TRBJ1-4	CATEKLFF	TGCGCCACGGAAAAACTGTTTTTT
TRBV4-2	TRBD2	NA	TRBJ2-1	CASSHPAGGTYNEQFF	TGTGCCAGCAGCCATCCAGCGGGGGGCACCTACAATGAGCAGTTCTTC
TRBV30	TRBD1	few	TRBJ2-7	CAWSVRQGAYEQYF	TGTGCCTGGAGTGTTCGACAGGGTGCCTACGAGCAGTACTTC
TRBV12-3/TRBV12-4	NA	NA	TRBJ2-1	CASSLLSGGEQFF	TGTGCCAGCAGCTTGCTTTCTGGGGGGGAGCAGTTCTTC
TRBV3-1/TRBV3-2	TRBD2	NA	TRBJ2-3	CASSHTASGLASDTQYF	TGTGCCAGCAGCCATACCGCCTCGGGACTAGCATCAGATACGCAGTATTTT
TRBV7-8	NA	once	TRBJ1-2	CASSLAGGSYGYTF	TGTGCCAGCAGCTTAGCTGGCGGAAGTTATGGCTACACCTTC
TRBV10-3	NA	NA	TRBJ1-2	CAISDLSRDTNYGYTF	TGTGCCATCAGTGACCTCAGCCGGGACACTAACTATGGCTACACCTTC
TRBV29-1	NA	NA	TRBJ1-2	CSSWEPGYTF	TGCAGCTCATGGGAGCCTGGCTACACCTTC
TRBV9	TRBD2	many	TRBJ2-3	CASSPLGGAFGDTQYF	TGTGCCAGCAGCCCACTCGGGGGGGCCTTTGGAGATACGCAGTATTTT
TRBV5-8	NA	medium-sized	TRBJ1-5	CASSLEIIQHYSNQPQHF	TGTGCCAGCAGCTTGGAAATTATCCAGCACTATAGCAATCAGCCCCAGCATTTT
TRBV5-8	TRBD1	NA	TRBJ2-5	CASSLGQSFQGRSYF	TGTGCCAGCAGCCTGGGACAGTCTTTCCAAGGTAGATCTTACTTC
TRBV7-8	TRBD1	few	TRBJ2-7	CASSLARTGAYEQYF	TGTGCCAGCAGCTTAGCCAGGACAGGGGCCTACGAGCAGTACTTC
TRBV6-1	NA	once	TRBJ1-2	CASSEAGTGPNYGYTF	TGTGCCAGCAGTGAAGCGGGAACAGGCCCCAACTATGGCTACACCTTC
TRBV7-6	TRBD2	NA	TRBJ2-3	CASSLEAGGPDTQYF	TGTGCCAGCAGCTTAGAAGCGGGGGGGCCAGATACGCAGTATTTT
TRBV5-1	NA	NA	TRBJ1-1	CASSLYMGQANTEAFF	TGCGCCAGCAGCTTGTATATGGGGCAGGCGAACACTGAAGCTTTCTTT
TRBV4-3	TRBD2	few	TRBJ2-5	CASSQAGGGETQYF	TGCGCCAGCAGCCAAGCCGGGGGGGGAGAGACCCAGTACTTC
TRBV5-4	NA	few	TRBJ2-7	CASSPGRDSSYEQYF	TGTGCCAGCAGTCCCGGGCGGGACAGCTCCTACGAGCAGTACTTC
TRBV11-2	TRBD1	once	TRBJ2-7	CASSRDSTYEQYF	TGTGCCAGCAGCCGGGACAGCACCTACGAGCAGTACTTC
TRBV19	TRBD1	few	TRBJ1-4	CASSPVWDRGYEKLFF	TGTGCCAGTAGTCCCGTTTGGGACAGGGGGTATGAAAAACTGTTTTTT
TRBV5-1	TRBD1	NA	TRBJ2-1	CASSLYTGDEQFF	TGCGCCAGCAGCTTGTATACAGGGGATGAGCAGTTCTTC
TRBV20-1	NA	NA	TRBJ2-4	CSASAGVGAKNIQYF	TGCAGTGCTAGTGCAGGGGTTGGAGCCAAAAACATTCAGTACTTC
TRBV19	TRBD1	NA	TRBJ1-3	CFGTATKTGGNTIYF	TGTTTCGGGACAGCCACTAAAACGGGTGGAAACACCATATATTTT
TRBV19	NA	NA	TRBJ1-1	CASTIVGQGNTEAFF	TGTGCCAGTACCATAGTGGGGCAGGGGAACACTGAAGCTTTCTTT
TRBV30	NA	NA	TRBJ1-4	CAWGSVDKRKLFF	TGTGCCTGGGGTAGCGTCGATAAGAGAAAACTGTTTTTT
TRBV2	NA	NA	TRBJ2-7	CASSVRFSGQYF	TGTGCCAGCAGTGTTAGGTTTTCGGGGCAGTACTTC
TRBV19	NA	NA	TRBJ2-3	CASTDRLSSTDTQYF	TGTGCCAGTACCGACCGACTGAGTAGCACAGATACGCAGTATTTT
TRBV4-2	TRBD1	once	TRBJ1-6	CASSKETGGGSPLHF	TGTGCCAGCAGCAAAGAGACAGGGGGAGGGTCACCCCTCCACTTT
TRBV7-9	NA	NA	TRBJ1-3	CASSPRGGATFSGNTIYF	TGTGCCAGCAGCCCACGGGGAGGGGCCACCTTCTCTGGAAACACCATATATTTT
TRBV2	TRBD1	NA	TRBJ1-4	CASEPGQDEKLFF	TGTGCCTCCGAACCGGGACAGGATGAAAAACTGTTTTTT
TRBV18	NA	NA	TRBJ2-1	CASSPGLYNEQFF	TGTGCCAGCTCACCCGGACTATACAATGAGCAGTTCTTC
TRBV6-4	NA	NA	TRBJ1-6	CASAREGSDGSPLHF	TGTGCCAGCGCCCGGGAGGGATCGGATGGTTCACCCCTCCACTTT
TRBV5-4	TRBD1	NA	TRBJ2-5	CASSSIRTGETQYF	TGTGCCAGCAGCTCGATACGGACAGGGGAGACCCAGTACTTC
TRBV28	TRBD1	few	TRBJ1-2	CASSLWAGTEDGYTF	TGTGCCAGCAGTTTATGGGCCGGGACAGAGGATGGCTACACCTTC
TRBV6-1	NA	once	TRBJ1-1	CASSEWGGGRMNTEAFF	TGTGCCAGCAGTGAATGGGGGGGTGGACGGATGAACACTGAAGCTTTCTTT
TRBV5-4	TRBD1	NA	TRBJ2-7	CASSLTGGIVFVQYF	TGTGCCAGCAGCCTAACAGGGGGCATAGTGTTTGTGCAGTACTTC
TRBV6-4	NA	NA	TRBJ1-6	CASTERGINSPLHF	TGTGCCAGCACCGAGAGGGGGATCAATTCACCCCTCCACTTT
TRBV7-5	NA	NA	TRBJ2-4	CATVKNIQYF	TGTGCCACCGTGAAAAACATTCAGTACTTC
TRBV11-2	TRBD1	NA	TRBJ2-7	CASSPGTGGHEQYF	TGTGCCAGCAGCCCCGGGACAGGGGGCCACGAGCAGTACTTC
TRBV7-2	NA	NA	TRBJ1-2	CASSLEVRGMNGYTF	TGTGCCAGCAGCTTAGAGGTCAGGGGAATGAATGGCTACACCTTC
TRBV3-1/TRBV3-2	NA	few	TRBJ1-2	CASSQEGVGYTF	TGTGCCAGCAGCCAAGAAGGGGTAGGCTACACCTTC
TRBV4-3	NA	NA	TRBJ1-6	CASSQSAYNSPLHF	TGCGCCAGCAGCCAGTCAGCCTATAATTCACCCCTCCACTTT